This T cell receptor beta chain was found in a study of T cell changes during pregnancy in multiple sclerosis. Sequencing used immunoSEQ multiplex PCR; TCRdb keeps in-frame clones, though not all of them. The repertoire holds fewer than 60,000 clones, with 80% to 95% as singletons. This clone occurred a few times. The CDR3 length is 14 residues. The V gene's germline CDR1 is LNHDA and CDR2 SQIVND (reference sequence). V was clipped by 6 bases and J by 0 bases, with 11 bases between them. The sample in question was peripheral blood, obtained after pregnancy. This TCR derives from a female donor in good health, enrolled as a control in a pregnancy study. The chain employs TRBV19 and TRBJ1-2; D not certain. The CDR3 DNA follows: TGTGCCAGTAGCCCCGTGCAGGCTAACTATGGCTACACCTTC. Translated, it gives CASSPVQANYGYTF.